This TCR beta chain is from a study of T cells in Graves' hyperthyroidism and ophthalmopathy. It was considered stable Graves' hyperthyroidism when ophthalmopathy did not progress within 18 months. Deletions cut 0 bases from V and 5 bases from J, with 12 bases between. There are 15 residues in the CDR3. Germline V gives CDR1 SGHRS, CDR2 YFSETQ. RNA transcripts were the template for amplifying TCR beta CDR3 regions. HTBI primers were used for first-round RT-PCR of the TCR CDR3. MiXCR, run by TCRdb on the multiplex PCR reads, gives a single entry per CDR3 protein. This sample has some 400,000 distinct CDR3 sequences; around 13% occur once, and the top ten carry approximately 10%. There are many counts of this clonotype.

Sequencing was performed on blood. This TCR derives from a woman aged 55-70 years with Graves' hyperthyroidism. V usage is TRBV5-1 and J usage is TRBJ2-1, with D tentatively TRBD2 (5 bases). The CDR3 loop reads CASSLGLGKDNEQFF. The CDR3, as DNA: TGCGCCAGCAGCTTGGGGCTCGGGAAGGACAATGAGCAGTTCTTC.